This TCR beta chain was captured in a study of cytomegalovirus exposure and HLA in healthy donors. Study-wide background: It was reported in a later analysis that the same platform had been used for the 120 validation repertoires as for the approximately 670 first-cohort repertoires.

TCRdb's copy holds only in-frame clones and misses some; the assay was immunoSEQ multiplex PCR. This sample has over 90,000 clones, with about 95% found just once. This CDR3 region has 13 residues. The V gene's germline CDR1 is SGHTA and CDR2 FQGNSA. V was pared by 8 bases and J by 6 bases, with 4 bases of the junction left unmatched. The V call is TRBV7-2, the J call TRBJ1-4; 9 nucleotides line up with TRBD1. The sequence was obtained from a woman in her late teens or twenties in good health and CMV-seronegative. The source material was PBMCs. CDR3 region: CASGGQGDEKLFF. The CDR3 bases are TGTGCCAGCGGGGGACAGGGAGATGAAAAACTGTTTTTT.